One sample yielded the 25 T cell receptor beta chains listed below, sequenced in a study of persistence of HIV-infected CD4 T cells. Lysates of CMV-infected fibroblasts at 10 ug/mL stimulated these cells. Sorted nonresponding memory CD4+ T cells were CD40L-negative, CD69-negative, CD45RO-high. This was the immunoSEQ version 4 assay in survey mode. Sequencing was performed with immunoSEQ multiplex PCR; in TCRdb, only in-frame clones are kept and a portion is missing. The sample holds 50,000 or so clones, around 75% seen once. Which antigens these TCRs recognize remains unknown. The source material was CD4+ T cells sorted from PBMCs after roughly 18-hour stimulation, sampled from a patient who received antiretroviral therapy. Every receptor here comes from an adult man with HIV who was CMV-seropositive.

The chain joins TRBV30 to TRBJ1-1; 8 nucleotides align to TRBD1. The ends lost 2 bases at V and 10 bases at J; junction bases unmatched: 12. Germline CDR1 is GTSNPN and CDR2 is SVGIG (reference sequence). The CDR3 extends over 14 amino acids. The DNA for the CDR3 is TGTGCCTGGAGTTCAGGACAGGGTGGTTCAGCAGCTTTCTTT. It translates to CAWSSGQGGSAAFF. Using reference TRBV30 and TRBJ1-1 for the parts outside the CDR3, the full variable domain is SQTIHQWPATLVQPVGSPLSLECTVEGTSNPNLYWYRQAAGRGLQLLFYSVGIGQISSEVPQNLSASRPQDRQFILSSKKLLLSDSGFYLCAWSSGQGGSAAFFGQGTRLTVV.

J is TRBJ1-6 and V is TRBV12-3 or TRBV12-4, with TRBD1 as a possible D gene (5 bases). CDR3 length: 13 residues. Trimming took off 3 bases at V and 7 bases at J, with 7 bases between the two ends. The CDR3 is CASSLGGNSPLHF. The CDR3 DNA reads TGTGCCAGCAGTTTGGGGGGGAATTCACCCCTCCACTTT.

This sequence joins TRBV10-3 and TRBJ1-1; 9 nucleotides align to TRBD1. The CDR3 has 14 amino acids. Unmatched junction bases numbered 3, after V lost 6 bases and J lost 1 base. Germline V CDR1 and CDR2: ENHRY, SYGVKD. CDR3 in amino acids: CAISNRGRNTEAFF. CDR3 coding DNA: TGTGCCATCAGCAACAGGGGGCGGAACACTGAAGCTTTCTTT.

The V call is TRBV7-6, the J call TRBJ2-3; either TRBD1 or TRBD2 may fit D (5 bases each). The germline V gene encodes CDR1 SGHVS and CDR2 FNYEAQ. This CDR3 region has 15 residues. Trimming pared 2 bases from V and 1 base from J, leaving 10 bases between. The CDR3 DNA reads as TGTGCCAGCAGCTTACTCGGGGCCCGCACAGATACGCAGTATTTT. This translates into CASSLLGARTDTQYF.

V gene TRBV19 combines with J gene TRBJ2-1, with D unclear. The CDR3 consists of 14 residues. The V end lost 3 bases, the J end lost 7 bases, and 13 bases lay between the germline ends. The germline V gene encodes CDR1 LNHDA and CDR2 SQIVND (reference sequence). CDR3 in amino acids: CASSISGRNNEQFF. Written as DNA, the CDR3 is TGTGCCAGTAGTATTAGTGGGCGCAATAATGAGCAGTTCTTC.

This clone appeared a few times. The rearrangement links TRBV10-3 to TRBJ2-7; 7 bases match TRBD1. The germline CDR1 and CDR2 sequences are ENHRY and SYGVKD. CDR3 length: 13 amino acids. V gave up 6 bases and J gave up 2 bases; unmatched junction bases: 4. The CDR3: CAIRQGIPYEQYF. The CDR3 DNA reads TGTGCCATCAGACAGGGGATTCCCTACGAGCAGTACTTC.

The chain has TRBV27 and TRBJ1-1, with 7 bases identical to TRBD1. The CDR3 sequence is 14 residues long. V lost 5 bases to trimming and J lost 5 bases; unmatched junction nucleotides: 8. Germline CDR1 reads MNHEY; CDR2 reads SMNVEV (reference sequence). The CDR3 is CASSARQGATEAFF. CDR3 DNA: TGTGCCAGCAGTGCGCGACAGGGTGCGACTGAAGCTTTCTTT.

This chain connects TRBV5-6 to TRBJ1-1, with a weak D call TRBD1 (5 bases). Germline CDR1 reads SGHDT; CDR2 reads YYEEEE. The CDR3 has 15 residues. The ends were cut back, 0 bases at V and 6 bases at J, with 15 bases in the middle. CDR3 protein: CASSLAQLQGAEAFF. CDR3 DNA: TGTGCCAGCAGCTTGGCCCAACTCCAAGGGGCTGAAGCTTTCTTT. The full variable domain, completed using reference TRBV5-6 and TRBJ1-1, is DAGVTQSPTHLIKTRGQQVTLRCSPKSGHDTVSWYQQALGQGPQFIFQYYEEEERQRGNFPDRFSGHQFPNYSSELNVNALLLGDSALYLCASSLAQLQGAEAFFGQGTRLTVV.

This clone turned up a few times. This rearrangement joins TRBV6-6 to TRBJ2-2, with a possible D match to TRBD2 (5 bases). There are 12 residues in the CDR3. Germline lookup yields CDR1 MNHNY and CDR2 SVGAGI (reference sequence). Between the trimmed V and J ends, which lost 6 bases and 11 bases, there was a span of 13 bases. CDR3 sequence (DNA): TGTGCCAGCAGATTTTTCGAGGGCGAGCTGTTTTTT. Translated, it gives CASRFFEGELFF.

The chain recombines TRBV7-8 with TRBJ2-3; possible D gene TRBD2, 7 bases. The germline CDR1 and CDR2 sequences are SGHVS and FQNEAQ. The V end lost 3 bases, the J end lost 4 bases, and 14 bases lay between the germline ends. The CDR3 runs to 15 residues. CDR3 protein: CASSFRGAPPDTQYF. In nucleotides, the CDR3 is TGTGCCAGCAGCTTTCGGGGGGCCCCGCCAGATACGCAGTATTTT. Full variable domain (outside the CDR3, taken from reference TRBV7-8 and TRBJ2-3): GAGVSQSPRYKVAKRGQDVALRCDPISGHVSLFWYQQALGQGPEFLTYFQNEAQLDKSGLPSDRFFAERPEGSVSTLKIQRTQQEDSAVYLCASSFRGAPPDTQYFGPGTRLTVL.

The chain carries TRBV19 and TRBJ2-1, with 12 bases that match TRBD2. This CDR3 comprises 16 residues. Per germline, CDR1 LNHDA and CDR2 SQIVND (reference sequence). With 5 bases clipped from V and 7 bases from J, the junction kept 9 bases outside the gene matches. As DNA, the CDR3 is TGTGCCAGTAGTTTCGGACTAGCGGGAAGGAGTAATGAGCAGTTCTTC. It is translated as CASSFGLAGRSNEQFF.

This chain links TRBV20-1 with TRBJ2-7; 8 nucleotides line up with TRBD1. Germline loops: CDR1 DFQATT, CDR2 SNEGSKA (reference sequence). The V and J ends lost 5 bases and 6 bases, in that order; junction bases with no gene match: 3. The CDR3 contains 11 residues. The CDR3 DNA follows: TGCAGTGCTTGGACAGGGTTCGAGCAGTACTTC. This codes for CSAWTGFEQYF.

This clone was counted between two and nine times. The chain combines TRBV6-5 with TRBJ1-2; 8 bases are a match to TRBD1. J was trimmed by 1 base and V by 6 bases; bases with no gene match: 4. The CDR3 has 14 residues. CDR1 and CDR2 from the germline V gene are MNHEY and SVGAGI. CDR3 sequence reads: CASSDRGRNYGYTF. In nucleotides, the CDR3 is TGTGCCAGCAGCGACAGGGGACGTAACTATGGCTACACCTTC.

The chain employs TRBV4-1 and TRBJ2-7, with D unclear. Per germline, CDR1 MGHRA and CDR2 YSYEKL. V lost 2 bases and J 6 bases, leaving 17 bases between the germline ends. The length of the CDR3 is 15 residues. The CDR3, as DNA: TGCGCCAGCAGCCAATCGGCCCCCCGGGCATCCGAGCAGTACTTC. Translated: CASSQSAPRASEQYF.

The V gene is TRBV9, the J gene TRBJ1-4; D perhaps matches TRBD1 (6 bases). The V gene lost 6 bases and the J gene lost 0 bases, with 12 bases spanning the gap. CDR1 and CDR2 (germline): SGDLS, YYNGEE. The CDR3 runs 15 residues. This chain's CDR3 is CASTDRPTTNEKLFF. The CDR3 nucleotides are TGTGCCAGCACCGACAGGCCAACAACTAATGAAAAACTGTTTTTT.

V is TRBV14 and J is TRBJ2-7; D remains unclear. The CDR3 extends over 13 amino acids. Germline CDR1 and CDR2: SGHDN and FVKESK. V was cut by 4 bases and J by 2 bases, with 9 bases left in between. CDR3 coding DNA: TGTGCCAGCAGCCTAAGCGCGCCCTACGAGCAGTACTTC. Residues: CASSLSAPYEQYF.

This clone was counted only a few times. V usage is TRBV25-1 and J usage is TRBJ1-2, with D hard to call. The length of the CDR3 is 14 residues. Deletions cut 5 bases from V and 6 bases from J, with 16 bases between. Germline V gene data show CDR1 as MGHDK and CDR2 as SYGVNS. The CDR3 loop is CASSSTGRLDGYTF. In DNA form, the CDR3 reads TGTGCCAGCAGTTCAACCGGGAGACTTGATGGCTACACCTTC.

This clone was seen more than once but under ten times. Here the CDR3 DNA reads TGTGCCAGCAGACAGGGGAATTCACCCCTCCACTTT. It encodes CASRQGNSPLHF. The rearrangement links TRBV6-6 to TRBJ1-6; TRBD1 aligns across 7 bases. V gave up 6 bases and J gave up 7 bases; unmatched junction bases: 0. The CDR3 runs to 12 residues. Germline-derived CDR1 and CDR2 are MNHNY and SVGAGI (reference sequence).

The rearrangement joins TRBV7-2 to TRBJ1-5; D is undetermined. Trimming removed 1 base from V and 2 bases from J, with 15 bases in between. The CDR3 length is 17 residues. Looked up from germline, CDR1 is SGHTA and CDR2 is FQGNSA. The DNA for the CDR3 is TGTGCCAGCAGCTTAGGGTTAGGAGGGCAGGGCAATCAGCCCCAGCATTTT. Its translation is CASSLGLGGQGNQPQHF.

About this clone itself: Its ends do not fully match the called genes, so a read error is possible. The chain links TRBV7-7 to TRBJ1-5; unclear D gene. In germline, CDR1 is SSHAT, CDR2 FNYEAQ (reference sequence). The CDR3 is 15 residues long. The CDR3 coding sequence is TGTGCTAGCAGCTACGCCATCCCACCAGGTCAGCCCCAGCATTTT. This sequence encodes CASSYAIPPGQPQHF.

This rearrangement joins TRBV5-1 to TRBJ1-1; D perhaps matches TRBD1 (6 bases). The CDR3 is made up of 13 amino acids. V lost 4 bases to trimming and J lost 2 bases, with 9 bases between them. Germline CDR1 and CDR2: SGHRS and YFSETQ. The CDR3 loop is CASSGTLNTEAFF. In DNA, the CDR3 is TGCGCCAGCAGCGGGACACTTAACACTGAAGCTTTCTTT.

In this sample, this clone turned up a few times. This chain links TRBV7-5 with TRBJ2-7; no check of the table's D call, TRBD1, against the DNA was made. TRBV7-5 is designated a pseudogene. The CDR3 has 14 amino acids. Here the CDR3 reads CVRSPLTGYGEQYF. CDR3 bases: TGTGTCAGAAGCCCCCTGACAGGGTACGGCGAGCAGTACTTC.

CDR3 coding DNA: TGCGCCAGCAGCGGTCGGACTAGCGGGAGGGCCTCCTTCACAGATACGCAGTATTTT. Protein sequence: CASSGRTSGRASFTDTQYF. The chain couples TRBV5-1 to TRBJ2-3; TRBD2 matches at 15 bases. Germline V lookup: CDR1 SGHRS, CDR2 YFSETQ. The CDR3 has 19 amino acids. V trimming: 4 bases; J trimming: 2 bases; junction bases outside the gene matches: 11. Full variable domain (outside the CDR3, taken from reference TRBV5-1 and TRBJ2-3): KAGVTQTPRYLIKTRGQQVTLSCSPISGHRSVSWYQQTPGQGLQFLFEYFSETQRNKGNFPGRFSGRQFSNSRSEMNVSTLELGDSALYLCASSGRTSGRASFTDTQYFGPGTRLTVL.

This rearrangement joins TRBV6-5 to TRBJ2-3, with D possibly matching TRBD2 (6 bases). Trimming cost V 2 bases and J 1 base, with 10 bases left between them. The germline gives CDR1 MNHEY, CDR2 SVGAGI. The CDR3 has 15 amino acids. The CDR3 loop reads CASSYGWGGTDTQYF. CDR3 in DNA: TGTGCCAGCAGTTACGGGTGGGGGGGCACAGATACGCAGTATTTT.

CDR3 nucleotide sequence: TGTGCCAGCAGCTCCTGGGGTGAAAAACTGTTTTTT. It translates to CASSSWGEKLFF. The chain joins TRBV9 to TRBJ1-4, with D unclear. CDR1 and CDR2 from the germline V gene are SGDLS and YYNGEE. Trimming took off 4 bases at V and 7 bases at J, with 8 bases between the two ends. The CDR3 consists of 12 residues.